Below are 24 T cell receptor beta chains sequenced from a single sample in a study of blood T cell repertoires in COVID-19. Using immunoSEQ multiplex PCR, the repertoire was profiled, and TCRdb retains in-frame clones only, with some absent. This table holds roughly 280,000 clones, 75% to 90% found once. Sequencing input: peripheral blood. The source is a man over 45 with acute or convalescent COVID-19.

There are a few counts of this clone. The chain joins TRBV6-6 to TRBJ2-2; 7 positions match TRBD1. V lost 6 bases to trimming and J lost 3 bases; unmatched junction nucleotides: 7. The CDR3 spans 15 residues. Per germline, CDR1 MNHNY and CDR2 SVGAGI (reference sequence). The CDR3 is CASRGSTGYTGELFF. The CDR3 bases are TGTGCCAGCAGGGGATCGACAGGGTACACCGGGGAGCTGTTTTTT.

CDR3 nucleotides: TGTGCCATCAGTGAGGCACTAGCTAGGGTCGAGCAGTACTTC. It yields the protein CAISEALARVEQYF. The chain uses TRBV10-3 and TRBJ2-7, with D possibly matching TRBD2 (6 bases). This CDR3 is built from 14 residues. CDR1 and CDR2 (germline): ENHRY, SYGVKD. The ends were cut back, 2 bases at V and 6 bases at J, with 14 bases in the middle.

J is TRBJ1-1 and V is TRBV18; no reliable D call. The CDR3 totals 11 residues. With 4 bases removed from V and 5 bases from J, the gap between germline ends came to 5 bases. Germline-derived CDR1 and CDR2 are KGHSH and LQKENI. The CDR3 coding sequence is TGTGCCAGCTCACGGGAGACTGAAGCTTTCTTT. This translates into CASSRETEAFF.

The chain is built from TRBV6-5 and TRBJ1-2, with D possibly TRBD1 on 5 matching bases. The CDR3 totals 15 residues. The V end lost 6 bases, the J end lost 0 bases, and 14 bases lay between the germline ends. From germline, CDR1 is MNHEY and CDR2 SVGAGI. The CDR3 loop reads CASRSTDASNYGYTF. The CDR3 DNA reads TGTGCCAGCAGATCGACAGACGCTTCTAACTATGGCTACACCTTC.

The chain recombines TRBV30 with TRBJ2-4, with a weak D call TRBD1 (5 bases). The V gene's germline CDR1 is GTSNPN and CDR2 SVGIG (reference sequence). This CDR3 is built from 15 residues. V lost 0 bases and J lost 3, with 12 bases in between. CDR3 residues: CAWSVPPRGKNIQYF. The CDR3 DNA reads TGTGCCTGGAGTGTACCCCCAAGGGGCAAAAACATTCAGTACTTC.

DNA for the CDR3: TGTGCCAGTAGTTCATCTAGGGGGCGCGGGTCAGATACGCAGTATTTT. Its protein product is CASSSSRGRGSDTQYF. V usage is TRBV19 and J usage is TRBJ2-3; 7 bases map to TRBD1. With V trimmed by 5 bases and J by 4 bases, 12 bases remained unmatched. CDR3 length: 16 residues. CDR1 and CDR2 from the germline V gene are LNHDA and SQIVND (reference sequence).

The chain has TRBV6-4 and TRBJ2-5, with 8 bases lining up with TRBD1. CDR1 is MRHNA, CDR2 SNTAGT, per germline. The CDR3 totals 16 residues. With V trimmed by 0 bases and J by 5 bases, 8 bases remained unmatched. The CDR3 is CASSDSGQAIKETQYF. The CDR3 nucleotides are TGTGCCAGCAGTGACTCGGGACAGGCAATAAAGGAGACCCAGTACTTC.

The chain is built from TRBV29-1 and TRBJ2-6; D ambiguous. CDR3 size: 13 residues. Trimming removed 5 bases at V and 2 bases at J, with 7 bases between. CDR1 is SQVTM, CDR2 ANQGSEA, per germline. The CDR3 nucleotides are TGCAGCGTTAGGAGAGCTGGGGCCAACGTCCTGACTTTC. The encoded protein is CSVRRAGANVLTF.

The V gene is TRBV5-4, the J gene TRBJ1-5, with D maybe TRBD1 (6 bases). CDR1 is SGHNT and CDR2 is YYREEE in the germline V gene (reference sequence). The V gene lost 4 bases and the J gene lost 1 base, with 9 bases spanning the gap. The CDR3 has 14 amino acids. The CDR3 sequence is CASSQGQSNQPQHF. The CDR3 nucleotides are TGTGCCAGCAGCCAGGGGCAGAGCAATCAGCCCCAGCATTTT. Together with reference TRBV5-4 and TRBJ1-5, the CDR3 gives the full variable domain: ETGVTQSPTHLIKTRGQQVTLRCSSQSGHNTVSWYQQALGQGPQFIFQYYREEENGRGNFPPRFSGLQFPNYSSELNVNALELDDSALYLCASSQGQSNQPQHFGDGTRLSIL.

V and J are TRBV27 and TRBJ1-6; D uncertain. The CDR3 is 14 residues long. CDR1 is MNHEY and CDR2 is SMNVEV in the germline V gene (reference sequence). V lost 3 bases and J 8 bases, leaving 11 bases between the germline ends. As DNA, the CDR3 is TGTGCCAGCAGTTTCCAGTCGAGGGATTCACCCCTCCACTTT. Encoded protein: CASSFQSRDSPLHF.

The chain couples TRBV25-1 to TRBJ1-2; D not certain. V was shortened by 5 bases and J by 6 bases, with 19 bases between the two germline ends. Germline assignment: CDR1 MGHDK and CDR2 SYGVNS. This CDR3 is 15 amino acids long. CDR3 DNA sequence: TGTGCCAGCAGTCAATCTCTTGGCGGGCTACATGGCTACACCTTC. Its translation is CASSQSLGGLHGYTF.

The chain is built from TRBV2 and TRBJ1-1; possible D gene TRBD1, 6 bases. V lost 6 bases, J lost 1 base, and 12 bases lay in between. CDR1 and CDR2 (germline): SNHLY, FYNNEI. The CDR3 runs to 14 residues. CDR3 sequence (DNA): TGTGCCAGCAGGAAGGGCAGGGGGAACACTGAAGCTTTCTTT. Encoded protein: CASRKGRGNTEAFF. The full variable domain, rest sourced from reference TRBV2 and TRBJ1-1, is EPEVTQTPSHQVTQMGQEVILRCVPISNHLYFYWYRQILGQKVEFLVSFYNNEISEKSEIFDDQFSVERPDGSNFTLKIRSTKLEDSAMYFCASRKGRGNTEAFFGQGTRLTVV.

This sequence joins TRBV4-1 and TRBJ1-1; the D gene is possibly TRBD1 (5 bases). The CDR3 has 15 amino acids. Germline-derived CDR1 and CDR2 are MGHRA and YSYEKL. V lost 1 base and J 0 bases, leaving 9 bases between the germline ends. CDR3 sequence: CASSQGGLMNTEAFF. The CDR3 nucleotides are TGCGCCAGCAGCCAAGGGGGACTGATGAACACTGAAGCTTTCTTT.

The CDR3 loop reads CATSRGRGSRLEETQYF. The CDR3, as DNA: TGTGCCACCAGCAGAGGTAGGGGTTCAAGGTTGGAAGAGACCCAGTACTTC. This chain joins TRBV15 and TRBJ2-5, with a tentative D call TRBD1 (5 bases). Germline V gene data show CDR1 as LNHNV and CDR2 as YYDKDF (reference sequence). Trimming removed 1 base from V and 3 bases from J, with 18 bases in between. This CDR3 region has 17 residues. Together with reference TRBV15 and TRBJ2-5, the CDR3 gives the full variable domain: DAMVIQNPRYQVTQFGKPVTLSCSQTLNHNVMYWYQQKSSQAPKLLFHYYDKDFNNEADTPDNFQSRRPNTSFCFLDIRSPGLGDTAMYLCATSRGRGSRLEETQYFGPGTRLLVL.

This chain links TRBV12-3 or TRBV12-4 with TRBJ1-1, with D hard to call. The V end was cut by 2 bases, the J end by 6 bases, with 7 bases between. The CDR3 totals 12 residues. For the CDR3, the DNA is TGTGCCAGCAGTTTAAGAGGGTCTGAAGCTTTCTTT. Protein: CASSLRGSEAFF.

J is TRBJ1-5 and V is TRBV6-6; D might be TRBD1 (6 bases). Trimming pared 2 bases from V and 3 bases from J, leaving 11 bases between. The CDR3 spans 15 residues. The V gene's germline CDR1 is MNHNY and CDR2 SVGAGI (reference sequence). CDR3 residues: CASSYPRQANQPQHF. For the CDR3, the DNA is TGTGCCAGCAGTTACCCGAGACAGGCCAATCAGCCCCAGCATTTT.

The gene calls are TRBV27 and TRBJ2-3; D is possibly TRBD1 (6 bases). Germline values: CDR1 MNHEY, CDR2 SMNVEV (reference sequence). The CDR3 totals 14 residues. V gave up 3 bases and J gave up 1 base, with 8 bases separating them. Here the CDR3 reads CASSLDRGTDTQYF. DNA for the CDR3: TGTGCCAGCAGTTTGGACAGAGGCACAGATACGCAGTATTTT.

This chain connects TRBV30 to TRBJ1-3; D might be TRBD1 (6 bases). CDR3 length equals 16 residues. From germline, CDR1 is GTSNPN and CDR2 SVGIG (reference sequence). Trimming cost V 5 bases and J 0 bases, with 17 bases left between them. In DNA form, the CDR3 reads TGTGCCTGGGCGCACCAATGGGACACCTCTGGAAACACCATATATTTT. It is translated as CAWAHQWDTSGNTIYF.

For the CDR3, the DNA is TGTGCCAGCAGTTATATGCAGGCCACTGAAGCTTTCTTT. Protein sequence: CASSYMQATEAFF. The rearrangement uses TRBV6-5 and TRBJ1-1, with D unresolved. Germline assignment: CDR1 MNHEY and CDR2 SVGAGI. The CDR3 has 13 residues. Trimming shortened V by 3 bases and J by 4 bases, and 9 bases separated the two germline ends.

The rearrangement links TRBV7-9 to TRBJ2-3, with 10 nucleotides matching TRBD1. CDR1 and CDR2 from the germline V gene are SEHNR and FQNEAQ (reference sequence). The CDR3 length is 17 residues. Unmatched junction bases numbered 7, after V lost 1 base and J lost 3 bases. The CDR3 region is CASSLGMGDRGTDTQYF. CDR3 sequence (DNA): TGTGCCAGCAGCTTAGGGATGGGGGACAGGGGAACAGATACGCAGTATTTT. The full variable domain, its missing parts supplied by reference TRBV7-9 and TRBJ2-3, is DTGVSQNPRHKITKRGQNVTFRCDPISEHNRLYWYRQTLGQGPEFLTYFQNEAQLEKSRLLSDRFSAERPKGSFSTLEIQRTEQGDSAMYLCASSLGMGDRGTDTQYFGPGTRLTVL.

V usage is TRBV6-1 and J usage is TRBJ2-1; 9 positions match TRBD2. Trimming cost V 4 bases and J 3 bases; bases outside gene matches: 7. The CDR3 sequence is 16 residues long. Germline CDR1 reads MNHNS; CDR2 reads SASEGT. CDR3 sequence: CASSVRGGAFYNEQFF. CDR3 nucleotide sequence: TGTGCCAGCAGTGTACGCGGGGGGGCCTTCTACAATGAGCAGTTCTTC.

This clone was seen a single time. The V and J genes are TRBV15 and TRBJ2-7; TRBD2 is a possible D gene (5 bases). Germline values: CDR1 LNHNV, CDR2 YYDKDF (reference sequence). CDR3 size: 14 residues. The ends were cut back, 8 bases at V and 3 bases at J, with 17 bases in the middle. CDR3 protein: CATADGVTVYEQYF. The CDR3 DNA follows: TGTGCCACCGCCGACGGGGTCACAGTCTACGAGCAGTACTTC.

Only one count was recorded for this clone. The rearrangement uses TRBV5-1 and TRBJ2-7; TRBD1 matches at 9 bases. Per the germline V gene, CDR1 is SGHRS and CDR2 is YFSETQ. There are 15 residues in the CDR3. V lost 0 bases and J lost 7; bases outside the gene matches: 8. The CDR3 is CASSLGDRDLGEQYF. The CDR3 DNA reads TGCGCCAGCAGCTTGGGGGACAGGGACCTAGGGGAGCAGTACTTC.

V usage is TRBV19 and J usage is TRBJ1-2; TRBD1 matches 9 bases. The V segment lost 7 bases and the J segment 10 bases; nucleotides outside the gene matches: 16. Germline-derived CDR1 and CDR2 are LNHDA and SQIVND (reference sequence). CDR3 size: 15 residues. Here the CDR3 DNA reads TGTGCCAGTATTCAAGCGCCGGGACAGGGTTCCTTCTACACCTTC. Translating gives CASIQAPGQGSFYTF. The variable domain in full, with the rest retrieved from reference TRBV19 and TRBJ1-2, is DGGITQSPKYLFRKEGQNVTLSCEQNLNHDAMYWYRQDPGQGLRLIYYSQIVNDFQKGDIAEGYSVSREKKESFPLTVTSAQKNPTAFYLCASIQAPGQGSFYTFGSGTRLTVV.